The rows below give T cell receptor beta chains drawn from one sample of a study of shared clonotypes between healthy human individuals. This table comes from immunoSEQ multiplex PCR, and its TCRdb copy is limited to in-frame clones, with some not included. The table records 2 million to 2.5 million clones, 80% to 95% of them present only once. The source material was naive CD4+ T cells from PBMCs. The receptors come from a man aged 18 to 30 in good health. Some clones in this sample may be carry-over from other donors' samples. Both conserved end residues are part of each CDR3. The order of the fields is J gene, V gene, D gene, clone size, CDR3 length, CDR3 protein, CDR3 DNA. A D gene is named only where the DNA matches it firmly. Size is stated for part of the rows, as once, few or many counts, or as a class when the clone is expanded.

TRBJ1-3,TRBV4-3,-,-,15,CASSQDGGSGNTIYF,TGCGCCAGCAGCCAAGATGGGGGATCCGGAAACACCATATATTTT
TRBJ2-1,TRBV27,-,-,14,CASSLPGLVSEQFF,TGTGCCAGCAGTTTACCAGGGTTGGTAAGTGAGCAGTTCTTC
TRBJ2-2,TRBV10-2,TRBD2,-,19,CASSPFAGLAGKDTGELFF,TGCGCCAGCAGCCCATTCGCCGGACTAGCGGGAAAGGACACCGGGGAGCTGTTTTTT
TRBJ2-3,TRBV9,TRBD2,-,14,CASSPTAGADTQYF,TGTGCCAGCAGCCCCACGGCGGGAGCAGATACGCAGTATTTT
TRBJ2-1,TRBV28,TRBD2,-,15,CASSFSGEIYNEQFF,TGTGCCAGCAGTTTCAGCGGGGAAATTTACAATGAGCAGTTCTTC
TRBJ1-1,TRBV10-3,-,-,14,CAISGLQGGTEAFF,TGTGCCATCAGTGGCTTGCAGGGAGGGACTGAAGCTTTCTTT
TRBJ2-4,TRBV18,-,-,18,CASSPPSWLVEAKNIQYF,TGTGCCAGCTCACCACCTTCCTGGTTGGTTGAAGCCAAAAACATTCAGTACTTC
TRBJ1-5,TRBV6-5,-,-,15,CASSSQGWSNQPQHF,TGTGCCAGCAGTTCTCAGGGGTGGAGCAATCAGCCCCAGCATTTT
TRBJ2-7,TRBV2,-,-,12,CASLDISYEQYF,TGTGCCAGCCTAGACATCTCCTACGAGCAGTACTTC
TRBJ2-1,TRBV5-4,-,-,17,CASSPLAIGYPYNEQFF,TGTGCCAGCAGCCCCCTCGCGATTGGGTATCCCTACAATGAGCAGTTCTTC
TRBJ2-6,TRBV11-1,-,-,15,CASRPRGSGANVLTF,TGTGCCAGCAGGCCACGGGGATCTGGGGCCAACGTCCTGACTTTC
TRBJ2-2,TRBV5-1,-,-,16,CASSRRTGRSPGELFF,TGCGCCAGCAGCCGGAGGACTGGGCGTTCCCCCGGGGAGCTGTTTTTT
TRBJ2-1,TRBV6-6,-,-,14,CASSYPGNKNEQFF,TGTGCCAGCAGTTACCCGGGAAACAAGAATGAGCAGTTCTTC
TRBJ1-5,TRBV7-2,-,-,15,CASSLGGSGNQPQHF,TGTGCCAGCAGCTTAGGAGGCTCCGGGAATCAGCCCCAGCATTTT
TRBJ2-3,TRBV29-1,-,-,14,CSVAVGRGGDTQYF,TGCAGCGTTGCGGTTGGCAGGGGGGGAGATACGCAGTATTTT
TRBJ2-5,TRBV9,-,-,15,CASSVFPRTQETQYF,TGTGCCAGCAGCGTTTTTCCCAGGACCCAAGAGACCCAGTACTTC
TRBJ2-1,TRBV7-7,-,once,16,CASSSQPIWLSGEQFF,TGTGCCAGCAGCTCGCAACCAATCTGGTTATCAGGTGAGCAGTTCTTC
TRBJ1-4,TRBV7-9,TRBD1,-,15,CASSPPGTGIEKLFF,TGTGCCAGCAGCCCTCCTGGGACAGGGATAGAAAAACTGTTTTTT
TRBJ2-1,TRBV28,-,-,15,CASRTSGAGVNEQFF,TGTGCCAGCAGGACCTCAGGGGCGGGGGTTAATGAGCAGTTCTTC
TRBJ1-2,TRBV5-8,-,once,13,CASSLATNYGYTF,TGTGCCAGCAGCTTGGCTACCAACTATGGCTACACCTTC
TRBJ2-2,TRBV27,-,-,17,CASSLFGVHTNTGELFF,TGTGCCAGCAGTTTATTTGGGGTACATACGAACACCGGGGAGCTGTTTTTT
TRBJ2-5,TRBV11-3,-,once,14,CASSLGPGLETQYF,TGTGCCAGCAGCTTAGGACCGGGGCTGGAGACCCAGTACTTC
TRBJ2-1,TRBV18,-,-,15,CASSPGVDRYNEQFF,TGTGCCAGCTCACCTGGGGTAGATAGATACAATGAGCAGTTCTTC
TRBJ1-2,TRBV5-6,TRBD1,-,14,CASSLRTGKRYYTF,TGTGCCAGCAGCTTGAGGACAGGGAAAAGGTACTACACCTTC
TRBJ2-7,TRBV28,-,-,13,CASSRGGSYEQYF,TGTGCCAGCAGTCGAGGGGGCTCCTACGAGCAGTACTTC
TRBJ2-3,TRBV28,TRBD2,once,16,CASRLTGGPVRDTQYF,TGTGCCAGCAGATTGACGGGAGGGCCGGTAAGGGATACGCAGTATTTT
TRBJ1-3,TRBV5-4,-,-,15,CASSSKDGAGNTIYF,TGTGCCAGCAGCTCCAAGGACGGGGCTGGAAACACCATATATTTT
TRBJ2-2,TRBV10-3,-,-,15,CAISETRSNTGELFF,TGTGCCATCAGTGAGACTCGCAGTAACACCGGGGAGCTGTTTTTT
TRBJ2-7,TRBV28,-,-,13,CASIPSGVYEQYF,TGTGCCAGCATCCCCTCGGGGGTCTACGAGCAGTACTTC
TRBJ2-2,TRBV6-6,-,-,16,CASSPKRSGNTGELFF,TGTGCCAGCAGTCCCAAGCGTAGCGGGAACACCGGGGAGCTGTTTTTT
TRBJ2-5,TRBV15,TRBD1,-,15,CATSRDTGGLETQYF,TGTGCCACCAGCAGAGACACAGGGGGCTTAGAGACCCAGTACTTC
TRBJ2-2,TRBV5-6,-,-,12,CASTRETGELFF,TGTGCCAGCACCCGAGAAACCGGGGAGCTGTTTTTT
TRBJ2-1,TRBV5-1,TRBD1,-,15,CASSPPTGGGNEQFF,TGCGCCAGCAGCCCCCCGACAGGGGGCGGGAATGAGCAGTTCTTC
TRBJ1-2,TRBV4-1,TRBD1,-,14,CASSQVGDSAGYTF,TGCGCCAGCAGCCAAGTGGGGGACAGCGCTGGCTACACCTTC
TRBJ2-7,TRBV9,-,-,13,CASSVEGGREQYF,TGTGCCAGCAGCGTAGAAGGAGGACGCGAGCAGTACTTC
TRBJ2-5,TRBV7-2,-,-,12,CASSLSSEAQYF,TGTGCCAGCAGCTTAAGTAGTGAGGCCCAGTACTTC
TRBJ2-7,TRBV28,TRBD2,-,14,CASREREESLEQYF,TGTGCCAGCAGGGAGCGGGAGGAAAGTCTCGAGCAGTACTTC
TRBJ1-1,TRBV5-1,-,few,14,CASSREWGGTEAFF,TGCGCCAGCAGCCGAGAATGGGGAGGCACTGAAGCTTTCTTT
TRBJ1-3,TRBV19,-,-,16,CASTPRDRDSGNTIYF,TGTGCCAGTACCCCCAGGGACCGAGACTCTGGAAACACCATATATTTT
TRBJ1-2,TRBV27,-,-,16,CASSLSRGFTNYGYTF,TGTGCCAGCAGTTTATCCAGGGGCTTCACTAACTATGGCTACACCTTC
TRBJ2-5,TRBV28,TRBD2,-,16,CASSLWTSAVQETQYF,TGTGCCAGCAGTTTATGGACTAGCGCGGTCCAAGAGACCCAGTACTTC
TRBJ2-3,TRBV18,-,-,15,CASSPRTQSTDTQYF,TGTGCCAGCTCACCGAGGACACAAAGCACAGATACGCAGTATTTT
TRBJ1-2,TRBV6-5,-,-,13,CASSYGQGGGYTF,TGTGCCAGCAGTTACGGCCAGGGAGGCGGCTACACCTTC
TRBJ2-3,TRBV27,-,once,16,CASRLLGRWGTDTQYF,TGTGCCAGCAGGCTTTTAGGTCGATGGGGCACAGATACGCAGTATTTT
TRBJ1-4,TRBV14,TRBD1,once,14,CASSQQGAWEKLFF,TGTGCCAGCAGTCAACAGGGGGCATGGGAAAAACTGTTTTTT
TRBJ1-4,TRBV28,TRBD1,-,15,CASSPLSRGDEKLFF,TGTGCCAGCAGTCCCCTTTCCAGGGGGGATGAAAAACTGTTTTTT
TRBJ2-2,TRBV6-1,-,-,19,CASSEALGIGTPNTGELFF,TGTGCCAGCAGTGAAGCTCTGGGGATAGGGACACCGAACACCGGGGAGCTGTTTTTT
TRBJ2-1,TRBV7-2,-,-,16,CASSLEIRLGWGEQFF,TGTGCCAGCAGCTTAGAAATCCGGCTGGGCTGGGGTGAGCAGTTCTTC
TRBJ2-3,TRBV27,-,-,14,CASSFGMSTDTQYF,TGTGCCAGCAGTTTCGGGATGAGCACAGATACGCAGTATTTT
TRBJ2-1,TRBV9,-,-,16,CASSQPAGQLSREQFF,TGTGCCAGCAGCCAGCCCGCGGGGCAACTTTCTCGTGAGCAGTTCTTC
TRBJ2-5,TRBV7-9,-,-,14,CASSASGLLETQYF,TGTGCCAGCAGCGCGTCGGGGTTGCTAGAGACCCAGTACTTC
TRBJ2-2,TRBV28,TRBD1,-,18,CASSPRDRGSRFSGELFF,TGTGCCAGCAGTCCCCGGGACAGGGGGTCGCGTTTCTCCGGGGAGCTGTTTTTT
TRBJ2-7,TRBV5-1,-,-,13,CASSHGLSYEQYF,TGCGCCAGCAGCCATGGACTTAGCTACGAGCAGTACTTC
TRBJ2-6,TRBV28,-,once,18,CASSSTDGGGPGANVLTF,TGTGCCAGCAGTTCGACTGACGGAGGGGGGCCTGGGGCCAACGTCCTGACTTTC
TRBJ1-5,TRBV7-9,TRBD1,-,15,CASSPGQGANQPQHF,TGTGCCAGCAGTCCGGGACAGGGGGCAAATCAGCCCCAGCATTTT
TRBJ2-7,TRBV5-6,-,-,13,CASSIRVSYEQYF,TGTGCCAGCAGCATTAGAGTTTCCTACGAGCAGTACTTC
TRBJ2-6,TRBV28,-,once,16,CASSAQGLTGANVLTF,TGTGCCAGCAGCGCACAGGGTTTAACTGGGGCCAACGTCCTGACTTTC
TRBJ1-1,TRBV7-2,-,-,14,CASSQLGWNTEAFF,TGTGCCAGCAGTCAGCTGGGGTGGAACACTGAAGCTTTCTTT
TRBJ2-5,TRBV4-2,-,-,16,CASSPARGYQRETQYF,TGTGCCAGCAGCCCGGCTAGGGGGTACCAGCGGGAGACCCAGTACTTC